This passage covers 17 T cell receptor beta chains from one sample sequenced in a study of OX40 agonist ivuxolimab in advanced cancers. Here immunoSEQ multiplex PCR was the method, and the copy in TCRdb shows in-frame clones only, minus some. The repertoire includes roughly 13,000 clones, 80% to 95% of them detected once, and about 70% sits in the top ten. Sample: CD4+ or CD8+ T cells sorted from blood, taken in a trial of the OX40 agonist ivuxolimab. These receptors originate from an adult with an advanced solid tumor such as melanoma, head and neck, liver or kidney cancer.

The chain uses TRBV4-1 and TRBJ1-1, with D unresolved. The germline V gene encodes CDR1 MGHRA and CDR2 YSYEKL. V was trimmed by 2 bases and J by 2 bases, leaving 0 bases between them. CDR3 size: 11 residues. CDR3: CASSQNTEAFF. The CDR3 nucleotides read TGCGCCAGCAGCCAAAACACTGAAGCTTTCTTT.

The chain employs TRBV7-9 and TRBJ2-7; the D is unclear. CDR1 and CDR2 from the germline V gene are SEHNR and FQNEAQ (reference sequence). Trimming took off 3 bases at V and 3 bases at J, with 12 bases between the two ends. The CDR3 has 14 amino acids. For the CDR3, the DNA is TGTGCCAGCAGCTTTTGGCTAGAAGACTACGAGCAGTACTTC. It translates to CASSFWLEDYEQYF.

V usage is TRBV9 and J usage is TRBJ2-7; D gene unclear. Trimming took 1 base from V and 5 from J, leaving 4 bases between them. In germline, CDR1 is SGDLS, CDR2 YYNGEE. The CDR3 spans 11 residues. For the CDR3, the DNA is TGTGCCAGCAGCGTAAGGGACGAGCAGTACTTC. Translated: CASSVRDEQYF.

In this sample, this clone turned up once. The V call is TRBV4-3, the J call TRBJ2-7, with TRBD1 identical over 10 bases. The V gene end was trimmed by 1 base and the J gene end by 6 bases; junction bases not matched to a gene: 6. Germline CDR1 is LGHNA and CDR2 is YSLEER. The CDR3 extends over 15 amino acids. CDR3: CASSQVGTGAVEQYF. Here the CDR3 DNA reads TGCGCCAGCAGCCAAGTAGGGACAGGGGCCGTCGAGCAGTACTTC.

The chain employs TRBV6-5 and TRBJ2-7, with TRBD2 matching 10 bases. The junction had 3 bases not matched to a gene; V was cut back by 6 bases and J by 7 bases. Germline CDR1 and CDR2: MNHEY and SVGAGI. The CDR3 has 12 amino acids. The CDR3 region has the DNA TGTGCCAGCAGCTCGGGACTAGCGGAGCAGTACTTC. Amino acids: CASSSGLAEQYF.

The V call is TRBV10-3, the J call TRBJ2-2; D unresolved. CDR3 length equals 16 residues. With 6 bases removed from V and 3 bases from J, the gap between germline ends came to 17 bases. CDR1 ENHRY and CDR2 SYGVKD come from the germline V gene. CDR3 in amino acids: CAISRAFMGDTGELFF. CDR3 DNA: TGTGCCATCAGCCGGGCCTTTATGGGTGACACCGGGGAGCTGTTTTTT.

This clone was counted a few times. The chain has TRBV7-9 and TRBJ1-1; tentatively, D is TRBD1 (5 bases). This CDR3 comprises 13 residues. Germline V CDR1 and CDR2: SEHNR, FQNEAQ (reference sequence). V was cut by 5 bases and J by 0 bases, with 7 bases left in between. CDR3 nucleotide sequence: TGTGCCAGCAGCGAGGGGATGAACACTGAAGCTTTCTTT. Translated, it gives CASSEGMNTEAFF.

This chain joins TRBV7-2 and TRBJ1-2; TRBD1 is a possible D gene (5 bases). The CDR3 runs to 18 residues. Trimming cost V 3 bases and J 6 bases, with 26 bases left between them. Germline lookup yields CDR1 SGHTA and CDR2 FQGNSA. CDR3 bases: TGTGCCAGCAGCTTCAGACCGGCGGGGGTTTCCGGCCTAGATGGCTACACCTTC. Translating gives CASSFRPAGVSGLDGYTF.

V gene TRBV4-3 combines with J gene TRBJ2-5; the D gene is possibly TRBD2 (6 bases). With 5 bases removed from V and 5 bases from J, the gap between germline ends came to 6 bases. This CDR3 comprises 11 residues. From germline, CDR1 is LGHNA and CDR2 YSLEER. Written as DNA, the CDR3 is TGCGCCAGCAGCGGGGGGGAGACCCAGTACTTC. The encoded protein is CASSGGETQYF.

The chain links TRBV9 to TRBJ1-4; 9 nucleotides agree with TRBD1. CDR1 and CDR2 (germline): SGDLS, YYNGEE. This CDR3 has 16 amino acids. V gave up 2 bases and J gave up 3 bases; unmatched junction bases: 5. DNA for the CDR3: TGTGCCAGCAGCGTCGCCGGGACAGGGCCTAATGAAAAACTGTTTTTT. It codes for CASSVAGTGPNEKLFF. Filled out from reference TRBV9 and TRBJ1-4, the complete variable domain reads DSGVTQTPKHLITATGQRVTLRCSPRSGDLSVYWYQQSLDQGLQFLIQYYNGEERAKGNILERFSAQQFPDLHSELNLSSLELGDSALYFCASSVAGTGPNEKLFFGSGTQLSVL.

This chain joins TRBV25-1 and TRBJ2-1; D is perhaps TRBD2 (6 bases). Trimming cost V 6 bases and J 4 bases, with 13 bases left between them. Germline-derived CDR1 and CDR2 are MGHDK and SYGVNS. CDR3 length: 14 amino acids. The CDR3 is CASSREGGYNEQFF. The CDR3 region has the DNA TGTGCCAGCAGCAGGGAAGGAGGGTACAATGAGCAGTTCTTC. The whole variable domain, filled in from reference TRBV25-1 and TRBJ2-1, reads EADIYQTPRYLVIGTGKKITLECSQTMGHDKMYWYQQDPGMELHLIHYSYGVNSTEKGDLSSESTVSRIRTEHFPLTLESARPSHTSQYLCASSREGGYNEQFFGPGTRLTVL.

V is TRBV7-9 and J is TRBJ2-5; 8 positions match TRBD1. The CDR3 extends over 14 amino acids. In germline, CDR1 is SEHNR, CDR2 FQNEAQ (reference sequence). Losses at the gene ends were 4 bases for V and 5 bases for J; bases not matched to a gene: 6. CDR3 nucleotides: TGTGCCAGCAGCTCAACCCGACAGGGGGAGACCCAGTACTTC. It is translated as CASSSTRQGETQYF.

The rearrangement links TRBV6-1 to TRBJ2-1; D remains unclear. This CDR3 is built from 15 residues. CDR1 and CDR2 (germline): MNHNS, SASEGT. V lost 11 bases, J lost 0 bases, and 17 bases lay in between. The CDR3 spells CAGSDVSSSYNEQFF. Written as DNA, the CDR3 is TGTGCCGGCTCGGATGTCTCGAGCTCCTACAATGAGCAGTTCTTC.

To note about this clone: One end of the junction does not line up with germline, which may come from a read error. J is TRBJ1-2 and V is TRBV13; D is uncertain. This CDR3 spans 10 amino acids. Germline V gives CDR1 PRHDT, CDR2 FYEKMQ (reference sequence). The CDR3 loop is CASSLFPHGF. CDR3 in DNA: TGTGCCAGCAGCTTATTCCCCCACGGGTTC.

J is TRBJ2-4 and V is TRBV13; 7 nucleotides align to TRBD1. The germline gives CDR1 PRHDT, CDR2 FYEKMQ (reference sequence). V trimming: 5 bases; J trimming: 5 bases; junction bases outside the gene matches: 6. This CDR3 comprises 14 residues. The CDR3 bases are TGTGCCAGCAGCCATCGACAGGGAGAAAACATTCAGTACTTC. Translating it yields CASSHRQGENIQYF.

CDR3 amino acids: CASIGLGGEQYF. In DNA form, the CDR3 reads TGTGCCAGCATAGGATTGGGAGGCGAGCAGTACTTC. The genes are TRBV25-1 and TRBJ2-7; maybe TRBD2 (6 bases). Trimming stripped 7 bases from V and 6 bases from J, with 13 bases between. Germline V gene lookup returns CDR1 MGHDK and CDR2 SYGVNS. The CDR3 is made up of 12 amino acids.

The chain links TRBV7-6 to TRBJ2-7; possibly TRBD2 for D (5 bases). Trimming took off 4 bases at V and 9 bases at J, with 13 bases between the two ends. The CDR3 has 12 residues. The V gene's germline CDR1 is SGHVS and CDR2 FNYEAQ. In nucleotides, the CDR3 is TGTGCCAGCAGCTCTCTCGGGGTCGGGCAGTACTTC. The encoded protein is CASSSLGVGQYF. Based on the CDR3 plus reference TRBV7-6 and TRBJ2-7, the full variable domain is GAGVSQSPRYKVTKRGQDVALRCDPISGHVSLYWYRQALGQGPEFLTYFNYEAQQDKSGLPNDRFSAERPEGSISTLTIQRTEQRDSAMYRCASSSLGVGQYFGPGTRLTVT.